Each of the 21 T cell receptor beta chains below was sequenced from the same sample in a study of T cell responses to AZD1222 COVID-19 vaccine. Profiled with immunoSEQ multiplex PCR; TCRdb holds only in-frame clones, not every one. The sample consists of 75,000 to 100,000 clones, 70% to 90% of them appearing once. The sequenced sample was peripheral blood, obtained on day 0 of AZD1222 vaccination. Receptors originate from an adult in good health.

This rearrangement joins TRBV6-2 or TRBV6-3 to TRBJ2-5; TRBD2 matches at 8 bases. The ends lost 6 bases at V and 2 bases at J; junction bases unmatched: 14. The CDR3 contains 17 residues. In germline, CDR1 is MNHEY, CDR2 SVGEGT. Here the CDR3 reads CASSPLASGRSQETQYF. CDR3 in DNA: TGTGCCAGCAGCCCCCTCGCCAGCGGGAGATCTCAAGAGACCCAGTACTTC.

The chain couples TRBV6-6 to TRBJ1-2, with 7 nucleotides matching TRBD1. Germline CDR1 MNHNY, CDR2 SVGAGI (reference sequence). CDR3 size: 14 residues. V shed 5 bases and J 4 bases; nucleotides not matched to a gene: 7. CDR3 region: CASSPRTGSYGYTF. The CDR3 DNA follows: TGTGCCAGCAGTCCCAGGACAGGATCCTATGGCTACACCTTC.

The chain recombines TRBV5-1 with TRBJ1-2; TRBD1 agrees at 9 bases. V lost 4 bases, J lost 3 bases, and 4 bases stayed unmatched. Germline CDR1 reads SGHRS; CDR2 reads YFSETQ. The CDR3 sequence is 14 residues long. CDR3 DNA sequence: TGCGCCAGCAGCCCGGACAGGGGTGACTATGGCTACACCTTC. As protein: CASSPDRGDYGYTF.

This chain connects TRBV9 to TRBJ2-2; the match to TRBD2 covers 7 bases. V was pared by 5 bases and J by 6 bases, with 1 base of the junction left unmatched. CDR3 length: 12 residues. The germline V gene has CDR1 SGDLS and CDR2 YYNGEE. In DNA form, the CDR3 reads TGTGCCAGCAGGGGAGGGGCCGGGGAGCTGTTTTTT. Residues: CASRGGAGELFF.

Here the CDR3 reads CASIPSTGDNYGYTF. The CDR3 coding sequence is TGTGCCAGTATCCCCTCGACAGGGGATAACTATGGCTACACCTTC. The chain uses TRBV19 and TRBJ1-2; 8 nucleotides line up with TRBD1. V was clipped by 7 bases and J by 1 base; unmatched bases: 8. CDR1 is LNHDA and CDR2 is SQIVND in the germline V gene (reference sequence). The CDR3 length is 15 residues.

This CDR3 is CASSFPGTYEQYF. For the CDR3, the DNA is TGCGCCAGCAGCTTCCCGGGGACCTACGAGCAGTACTTC. The rearrangement uses TRBV5-1 and TRBJ2-7; tentative D call: TRBD2 (5 bases). The CDR3 totals 13 residues. CDR1 is SGHRS and CDR2 is YFSETQ in the germline V gene. V was shortened by 2 bases and J by 2 bases, with 8 bases between the two germline ends.

The chain couples TRBV24-1 to TRBJ2-7; no clear D gene. Trimming left V 1 base short and J 2 bases short, with 11 bases between. CDR3 size: 15 residues. From germline, CDR1 is KGHDR and CDR2 SFDVKD. This CDR3 reads CATSDFGGTTYEQYF. The DNA of the CDR3 is TGTGCCACCAGTGATTTCGGCGGTACCACCTACGAGCAGTACTTC.

This sequence joins TRBV6-4 and TRBJ1-2; D possibly corresponds to TRBD1 (5 bases). CDR3 length: 14 amino acids. CDR1 MRHNA and CDR2 SNTAGT come from the germline V gene. V lost 3 bases to trimming and J lost 4 bases, with 12 bases between them. The CDR3 protein is CASSEQGSGYGYTF. The CDR3 region has the DNA TGTGCCAGCAGTGAGCAGGGTTCTGGCTATGGCTACACCTTC.

The chain is built from TRBV24-1 and TRBJ2-1; maybe TRBD2 (7 bases). This CDR3 is built from 15 residues. The germline V gene encodes CDR1 KGHDR and CDR2 SFDVKD. Trimming took off 5 bases at V and 5 bases at J, with 15 bases between the two ends. CDR3 nucleotide sequence: TGTGCCACCAGTGCGTCGGGGGGCTACAACAATGAGCAGTTCTTC. This encodes CATSASGGYNNEQFF.

The chain uses TRBV2 and TRBJ1-3, with D perhaps matching TRBD1 (6 bases). Germline-derived CDR1 and CDR2 are SNHLY and FYNNEI. This CDR3 region has 13 residues. V lost 6 bases to trimming and J lost 4 bases, with 10 bases between them. CDR3: CASRTGTGNTIYF. The CDR3 bases are TGTGCCAGCAGAACAGGGACAGGAAACACCATATATTTT.

The chain couples TRBV28 to TRBJ1-1, with no clear D. The CDR3 is 12 residues long. Germline V gives CDR1 MDHEN, CDR2 SYDVKM. Trimming took off 8 bases at V and 3 bases at J, with 10 bases between the two ends. CDR3 DNA sequence: TGTGCCAGCTTCGGAAAGGACACTGAAGCTTTCTTT. This translates into CASFGKDTEAFF.

This chain links TRBV10-3 with TRBJ1-2; TRBD1 is a possible D gene (6 bases). V lost 5 bases, J lost 8 bases, and 15 bases lay in between. This CDR3 has 13 residues. Germline V gives CDR1 ENHRY, CDR2 SYGVKD. This chain's CDR3 is CAISSGQGRGYTF. The DNA of the CDR3 is TGTGCCATCAGTTCCGGGCAGGGGCGCGGCTACACCTTC.

The CDR3 DNA reads as TGCAGCGTTGAAACGGCGGACAGGGTGAACACCGGGGAGCTGTTTTTT. Translation gives CSVETADRVNTGELFF. This chain joins TRBV29-1 and TRBJ2-2, with 8 positions matching TRBD1. Per germline, CDR1 SQVTM and CDR2 ANQGSEA. The CDR3 sequence is 16 residues long. V shed 2 bases, J shed 1 base, and the junction held 6 bases outside the gene matches.

The chain combines TRBV5-1 with TRBJ2-2; D remains unclear. The V gene's germline CDR1 is SGHRS and CDR2 YFSETQ. The CDR3 is made up of 16 amino acids. Between the trimmed V and J ends, which lost 0 bases and 1 base, there was a span of 10 bases. CDR3 DNA: TGCGCCAGCAGCTTGGACAGTCCATGGAACACCGGGGAGCTGTTTTTT. This encodes CASSLDSPWNTGELFF.

This clone was observed a few times. The chain has TRBV2 and TRBJ2-7, with D hard to call. The CDR3 spans 14 residues. V lost 4 bases and J lost 4, with 14 bases in between. CDR1 is SNHLY, CDR2 FYNNEI, per germline. The CDR3 is CASSVVETPYEQYF. The CDR3 DNA follows: TGTGCCAGCAGTGTCGTGGAGACGCCGTACGAGCAGTACTTC.

The chain has TRBV5-5 and TRBJ1-6; D is possibly TRBD1 (5 bases). The germline CDR1 and CDR2 sequences are SGHKS and YYEKEE (reference sequence). The V and J ends lost 4 bases and 1 base respectively, with 6 bases between them. The length of the CDR3 is 14 residues. The CDR3, as DNA: TGTGCCAGCAGCCGGGGGTCCTATAATTCACCCCTCCACTTT. Its translation is CASSRGSYNSPLHF.

This chain links TRBV5-4 with TRBJ2-3, with 9 bases matching TRBD2. The CDR3 loop spans 14 amino acids. V dropped 7 bases and J dropped 2; count of bases not matched to a gene: 5. CDR1 and CDR2 from the germline V gene are SGHNT and YYREEE (reference sequence). The CDR3 protein is CASSRTSDTDTQYF. Here the CDR3 DNA reads TGTGCCAGCTCTCGGACTAGCGACACAGATACGCAGTATTTT.

The rearrangement uses TRBV5-4 and TRBJ2-2; the D gene is possibly TRBD1 (5 bases). The CDR3 runs 15 residues. The V end lost 2 bases, the J end lost 2 bases, and 10 bases lay between the germline ends. Germline CDR1 and CDR2: SGHNT and YYREEE (reference sequence). CDR3 residues: CASSFAGPNTGELFF. The CDR3 nucleotides read TGTGCCAGCAGCTTCGCAGGGCCCAACACCGGGGAGCTGTTTTTT.

The V and J genes are TRBV9 and TRBJ1-2, with D possibly TRBD1 on 6 matching bases. The CDR3 length is 16 residues. Germline CDR1 and CDR2: SGDLS and YYNGEE. Trimming cost V 1 base and J 5 bases, with 18 bases left between them. CDR3 bases: TGTGCCAGCAGCGTATTTGACAGGACATCCTCATATGGCTACACCTTC. Amino acid sequence: CASSVFDRTSSYGYTF.

This clone has a single count. The J gene is TRBJ2-3, the V gene TRBV4-1; D unresolved. The V gene lost 1 base and the J gene lost 2 bases, with 4 bases spanning the gap. From germline, CDR1 is MGHRA and CDR2 YSYEKL. The CDR3 length is 13 residues. CDR3 sequence (DNA): TGCGCCAGCAGCCAAGTTGTCACAGATACGCAGTATTTT. Its translation: CASSQVVTDTQYF.

The chain is built from TRBV9 and TRBJ1-2, with 9 bases identical to TRBD1. The CDR3 totals 16 residues. V lost 0 bases and J lost 5; bases outside the gene matches: 8. CDR1 SGDLS and CDR2 YYNGEE come from the germline V gene. In DNA form, the CDR3 reads TGTGCCAGCAGCGTAGGGGGACAGGGCGTGAGGTATGGCTACACCTTC. Encoded protein: CASSVGGQGVRYGYTF.